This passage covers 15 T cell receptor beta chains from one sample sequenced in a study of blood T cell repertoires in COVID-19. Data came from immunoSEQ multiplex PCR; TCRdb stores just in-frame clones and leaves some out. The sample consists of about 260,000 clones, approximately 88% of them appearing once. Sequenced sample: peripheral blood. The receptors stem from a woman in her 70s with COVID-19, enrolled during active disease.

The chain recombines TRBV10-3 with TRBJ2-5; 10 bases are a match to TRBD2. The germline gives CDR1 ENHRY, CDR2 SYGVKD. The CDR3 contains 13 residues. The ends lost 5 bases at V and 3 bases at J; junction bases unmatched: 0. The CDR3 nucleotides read TGTGCCATCAGTAGCGGGAGGGAAGAGACCCAGTACTTC. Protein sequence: CAISSGREETQYF.

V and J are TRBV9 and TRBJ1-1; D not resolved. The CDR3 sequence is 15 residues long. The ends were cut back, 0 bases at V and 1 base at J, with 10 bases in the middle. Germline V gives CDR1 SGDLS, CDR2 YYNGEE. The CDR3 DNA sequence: TGTGCCAGCAGCGTAGTATCCATGGCGAACACTGAAGCTTTCTTT. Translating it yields CASSVVSMANTEAFF. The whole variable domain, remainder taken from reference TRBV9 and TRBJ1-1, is DSGVTQTPKHLITATGQRVTLRCSPRSGDLSVYWYQQSLDQGLQFLIQYYNGEERAKGNILERFSAQQFPDLHSELNLSSLELGDSALYFCASSVVSMANTEAFFGQGTRLTVV.

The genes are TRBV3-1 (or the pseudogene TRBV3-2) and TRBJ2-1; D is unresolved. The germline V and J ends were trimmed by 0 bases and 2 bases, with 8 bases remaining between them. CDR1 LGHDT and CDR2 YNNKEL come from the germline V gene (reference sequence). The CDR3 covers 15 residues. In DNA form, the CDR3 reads TGTGCCAGCAGCCAAGATTCCCGGGCCTACAATGAGCAGTTCTTC. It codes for CASSQDSRAYNEQFF.

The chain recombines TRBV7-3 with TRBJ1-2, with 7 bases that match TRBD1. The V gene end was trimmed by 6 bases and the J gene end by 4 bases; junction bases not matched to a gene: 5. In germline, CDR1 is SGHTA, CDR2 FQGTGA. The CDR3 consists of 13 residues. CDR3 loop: CASSHGTAYGYTF. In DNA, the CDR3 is TGTGCCAGCAGTCACGGGACAGCCTATGGCTACACCTTC.

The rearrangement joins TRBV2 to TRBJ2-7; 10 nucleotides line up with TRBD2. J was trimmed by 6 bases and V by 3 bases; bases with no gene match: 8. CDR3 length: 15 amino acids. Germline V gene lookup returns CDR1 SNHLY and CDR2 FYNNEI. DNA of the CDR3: TGTGCCAGCAGTGATGGTCTAGCGGGAGTTCGCGAGCAGTACTTC. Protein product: CASSDGLAGVREQYF.

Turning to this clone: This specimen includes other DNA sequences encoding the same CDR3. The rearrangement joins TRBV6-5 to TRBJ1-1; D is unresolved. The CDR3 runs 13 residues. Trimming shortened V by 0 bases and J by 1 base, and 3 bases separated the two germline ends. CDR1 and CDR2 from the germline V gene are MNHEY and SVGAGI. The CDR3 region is CASSYSRNTEAFF. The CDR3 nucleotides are TGTGCCAGCAGTTACTCCAGGAACACTGAAGCTTTCTTT.

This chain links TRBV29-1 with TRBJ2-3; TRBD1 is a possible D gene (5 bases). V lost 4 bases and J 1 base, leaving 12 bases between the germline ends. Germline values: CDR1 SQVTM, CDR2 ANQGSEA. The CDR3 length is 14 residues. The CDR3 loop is CSVVGQGRTDTQYF. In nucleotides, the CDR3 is TGCAGCGTTGTAGGTCAGGGCCGCACAGATACGCAGTATTTT.

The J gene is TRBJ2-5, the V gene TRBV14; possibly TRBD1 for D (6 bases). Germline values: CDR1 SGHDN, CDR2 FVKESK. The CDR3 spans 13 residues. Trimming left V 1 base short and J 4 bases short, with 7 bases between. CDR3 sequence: CASSQVRGETQYF. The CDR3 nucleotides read TGTGCCAGCAGCCAAGTCAGGGGAGAGACCCAGTACTTC.

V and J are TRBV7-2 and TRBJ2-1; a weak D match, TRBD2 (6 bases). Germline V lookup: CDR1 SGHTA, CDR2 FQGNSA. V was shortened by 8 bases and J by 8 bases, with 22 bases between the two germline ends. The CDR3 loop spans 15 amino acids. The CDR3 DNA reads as TGTGCCAGCGCCGTAAGCGGGTATATATCGTATGAGCAGTTCTTC. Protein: CASAVSGYISYEQFF. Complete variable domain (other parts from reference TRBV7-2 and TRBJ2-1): GAGVSQSPSNKVTEKGKDVELRCDPISGHTALYWYRQSLGQGLEFLIYFQGNSAPDKSGLPSDRFSAERTGGSVSTLTIQRTQQEDSAVYLCASAVSGYISYEQFFGPGTRLTVL.

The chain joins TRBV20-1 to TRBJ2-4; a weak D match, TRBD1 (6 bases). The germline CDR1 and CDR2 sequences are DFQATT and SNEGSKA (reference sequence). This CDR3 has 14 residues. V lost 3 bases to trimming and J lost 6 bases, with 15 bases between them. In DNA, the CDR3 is TGCAGTGCTAGTTTAGGGGGAAGGGGAAACATTCAGTACTTC. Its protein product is CSASLGGRGNIQYF.

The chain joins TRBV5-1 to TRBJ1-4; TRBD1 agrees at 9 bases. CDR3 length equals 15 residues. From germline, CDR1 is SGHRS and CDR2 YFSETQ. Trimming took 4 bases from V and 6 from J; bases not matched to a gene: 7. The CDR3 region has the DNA TGCGCCAGCAGCCCGGCGGGACAGGGTTATGAAAAACTGTTTTTT. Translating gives CASSPAGQGYEKLFF.

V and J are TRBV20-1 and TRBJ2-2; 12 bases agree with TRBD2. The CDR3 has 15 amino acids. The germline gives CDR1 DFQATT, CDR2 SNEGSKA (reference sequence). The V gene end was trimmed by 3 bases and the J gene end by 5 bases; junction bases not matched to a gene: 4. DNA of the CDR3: TGCAGTGCTAGTACCACTAGCGGGAGGACCGGGGAGCTGTTTTTT. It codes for CSASTTSGRTGELFF.

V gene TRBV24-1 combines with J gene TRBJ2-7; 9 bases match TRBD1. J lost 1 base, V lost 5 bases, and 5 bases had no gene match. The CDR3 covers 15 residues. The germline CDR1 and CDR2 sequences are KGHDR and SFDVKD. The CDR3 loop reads CATSAAGTGSYEQYF. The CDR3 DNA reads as TGTGCCACCAGTGCCGCCGGGACAGGGTCCTACGAGCAGTACTTC.

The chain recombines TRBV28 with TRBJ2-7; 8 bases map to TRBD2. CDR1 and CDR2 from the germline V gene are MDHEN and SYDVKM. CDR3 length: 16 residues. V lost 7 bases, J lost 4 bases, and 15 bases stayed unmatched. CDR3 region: CASTSFLAGGGYEQYF. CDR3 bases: TGTGCCAGCACTTCATTTCTTGCGGGAGGTGGGTACGAGCAGTACTTC.

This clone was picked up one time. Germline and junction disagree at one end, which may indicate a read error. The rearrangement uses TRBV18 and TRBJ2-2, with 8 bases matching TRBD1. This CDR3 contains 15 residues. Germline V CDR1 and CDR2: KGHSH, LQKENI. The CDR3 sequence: CASSHQGAKTGELFF. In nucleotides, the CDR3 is TGTGCCAGCTCACATCAGGGGGCGAAAACCGGGGAGCTGTTTTTT.